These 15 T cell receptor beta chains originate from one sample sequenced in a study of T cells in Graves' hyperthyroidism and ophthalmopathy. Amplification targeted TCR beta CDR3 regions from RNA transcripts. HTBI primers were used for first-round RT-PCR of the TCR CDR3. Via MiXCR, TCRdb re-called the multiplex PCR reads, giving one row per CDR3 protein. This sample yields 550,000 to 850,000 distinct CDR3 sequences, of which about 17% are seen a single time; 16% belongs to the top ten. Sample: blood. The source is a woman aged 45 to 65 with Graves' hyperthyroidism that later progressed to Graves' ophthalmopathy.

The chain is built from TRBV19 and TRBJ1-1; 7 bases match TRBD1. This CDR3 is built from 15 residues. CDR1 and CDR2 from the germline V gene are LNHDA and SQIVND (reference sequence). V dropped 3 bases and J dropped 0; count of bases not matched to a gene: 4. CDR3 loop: CASSMGQHMNTEAFF. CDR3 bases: TGTGCCAGTAGTATGGGACAGCACATGAACACTGAAGCTTTCTTT.

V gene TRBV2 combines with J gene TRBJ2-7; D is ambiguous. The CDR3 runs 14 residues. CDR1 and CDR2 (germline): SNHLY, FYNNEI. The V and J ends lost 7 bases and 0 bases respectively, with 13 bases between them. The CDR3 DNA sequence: TGTGCCAGCACCCAATCCGGAACCTCCTACGAGCAGTACTTC. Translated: CASTQSGTSYEQYF.

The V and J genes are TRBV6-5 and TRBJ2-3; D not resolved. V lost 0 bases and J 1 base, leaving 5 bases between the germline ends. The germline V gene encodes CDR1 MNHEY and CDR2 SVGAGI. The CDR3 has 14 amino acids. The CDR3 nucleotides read TGTGCCAGCAGTTACTCGCCAGGCACAGATACGCAGTATTTT. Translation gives CASSYSPGTDTQYF.

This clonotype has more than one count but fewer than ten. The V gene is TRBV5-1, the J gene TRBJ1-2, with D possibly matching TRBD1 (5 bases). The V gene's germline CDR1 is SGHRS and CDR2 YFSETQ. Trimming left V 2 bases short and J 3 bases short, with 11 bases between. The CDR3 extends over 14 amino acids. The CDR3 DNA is TGCGCCAGCAGCTTCTCGGGGGAGGACTATGGCTACACCTTC. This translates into CASSFSGEDYGYTF.

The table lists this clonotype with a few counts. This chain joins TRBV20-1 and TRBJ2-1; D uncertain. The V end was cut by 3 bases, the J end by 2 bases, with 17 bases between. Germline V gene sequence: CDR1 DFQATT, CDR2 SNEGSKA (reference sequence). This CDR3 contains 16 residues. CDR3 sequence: CSASSPGGVTYNEQFF. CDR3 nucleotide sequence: TGCAGTGCTAGTTCCCCCGGTGGGGTAACCTACAATGAGCAGTTCTTC.

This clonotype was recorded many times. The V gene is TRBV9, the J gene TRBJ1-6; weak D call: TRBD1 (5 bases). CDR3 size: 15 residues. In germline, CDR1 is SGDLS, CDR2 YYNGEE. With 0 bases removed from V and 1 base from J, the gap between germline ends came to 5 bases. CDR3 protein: CASSVGGSYNSPLHF. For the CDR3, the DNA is TGTGCCAGCAGCGTAGGGGGGTCCTATAATTCACCCCTCCACTTT.

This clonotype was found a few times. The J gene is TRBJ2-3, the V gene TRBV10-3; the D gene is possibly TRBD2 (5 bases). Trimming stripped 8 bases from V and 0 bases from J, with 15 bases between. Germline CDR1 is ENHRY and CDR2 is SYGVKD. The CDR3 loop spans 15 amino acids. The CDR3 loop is CAIGQDWTSTDTQYF. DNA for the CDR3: TGTGCCATCGGCCAGGACTGGACTAGCACAGATACGCAGTATTTT.

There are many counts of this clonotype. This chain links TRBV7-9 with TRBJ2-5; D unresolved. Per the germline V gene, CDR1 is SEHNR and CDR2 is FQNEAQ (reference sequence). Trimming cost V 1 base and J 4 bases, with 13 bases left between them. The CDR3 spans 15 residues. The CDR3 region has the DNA TGTGCCAGCAGCTTAGTGGACCCCCGAGGAGAGACCCAGTACTTC. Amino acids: CASSLVDPRGETQYF.

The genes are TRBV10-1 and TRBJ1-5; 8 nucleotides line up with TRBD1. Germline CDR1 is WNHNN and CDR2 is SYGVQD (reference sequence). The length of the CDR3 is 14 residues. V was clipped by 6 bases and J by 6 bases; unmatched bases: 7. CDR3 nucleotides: TGCGCCAGCAGGATCGGACAGGGCAGTCAGCCCCAGCATTTT. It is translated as CASRIGQGSQPQHF.

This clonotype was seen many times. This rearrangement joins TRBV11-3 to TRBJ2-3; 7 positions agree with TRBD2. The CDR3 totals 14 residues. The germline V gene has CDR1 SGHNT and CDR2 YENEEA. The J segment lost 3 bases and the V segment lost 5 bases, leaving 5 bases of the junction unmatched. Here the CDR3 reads CASSPQRGTDTQYF. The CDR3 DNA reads TGTGCCAGCAGCCCTCAGCGGGGTACAGATACGCAGTATTTT.

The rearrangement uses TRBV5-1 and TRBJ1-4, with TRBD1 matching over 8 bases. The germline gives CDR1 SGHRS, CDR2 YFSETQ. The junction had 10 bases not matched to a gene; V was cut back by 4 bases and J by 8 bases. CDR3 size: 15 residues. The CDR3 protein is CASSQTTGADEKLFF. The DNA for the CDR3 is TGCGCCAGCAGCCAAACGACAGGGGCGGACGAAAAACTGTTTTTT.

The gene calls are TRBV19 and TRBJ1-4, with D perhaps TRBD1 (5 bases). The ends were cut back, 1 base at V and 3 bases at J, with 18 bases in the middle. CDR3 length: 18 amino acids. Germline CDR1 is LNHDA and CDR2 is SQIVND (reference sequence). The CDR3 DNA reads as TGTGCCAGTAGTATAGGACAGCGAGGAAGGATGGCTAATGAAAAACTGTTTTTT. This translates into CASSIGQRGRMANEKLFF.

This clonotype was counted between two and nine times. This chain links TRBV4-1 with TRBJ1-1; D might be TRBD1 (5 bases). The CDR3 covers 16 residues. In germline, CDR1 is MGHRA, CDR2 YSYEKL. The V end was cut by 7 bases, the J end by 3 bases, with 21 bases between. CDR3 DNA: TGCGCCAGCACCCCCAGTGGGGGACGGCGAGACACTGAAGCTTTCTTT. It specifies CASTPSGGRRDTEAFF.

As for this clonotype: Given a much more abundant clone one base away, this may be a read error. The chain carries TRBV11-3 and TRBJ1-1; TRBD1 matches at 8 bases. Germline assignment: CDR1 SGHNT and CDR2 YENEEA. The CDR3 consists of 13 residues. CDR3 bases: TGTGCCAGCAGCGCAGGGGGCGGGACTGAAGCTTTATTT. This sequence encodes CASSAGGGTEALF. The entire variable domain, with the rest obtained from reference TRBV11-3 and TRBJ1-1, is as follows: EAGVVQSPRYKIIEKKQPVAFWCNPISGHNTLYWYLQNLGQGPELLIRYENEEAVDDSQLPKDRFSAERLKGVDSTLKIQPAELGDSAVYLCASSAGGGTEALFGQGTRLTVV.

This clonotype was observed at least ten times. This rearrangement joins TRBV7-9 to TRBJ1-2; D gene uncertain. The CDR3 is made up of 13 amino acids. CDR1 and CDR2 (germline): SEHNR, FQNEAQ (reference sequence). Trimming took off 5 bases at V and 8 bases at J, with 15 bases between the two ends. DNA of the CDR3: TGTGCCAGCAGCCCCAAATCATTCGGAGGCTACACCTTC. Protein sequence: CASSPKSFGGYTF.